The next 28 T cell receptor beta chains were all read from a single sample in a study of CD8+ T cells in alopecia areata. Sequencing relied on a cDNA template that was reverse transcribed from extracted RNA. Profiling relied on immunoSEQ multiplex PCR, and the TCRdb table lists in-frame clones only, not all of them. The table has some 170,000 clones, roughly 59% seen once; the top ten hold under 2%. Material: CD4+ T cells sorted from blood, obtained at week 0. The receptors stem from a human donor with alopecia areata.

This chain connects TRBV7-7 to TRBJ2-3; TRBD2 agrees at 7 bases. This CDR3 has 14 residues. The J segment lost 2 bases and the V segment lost 2 bases, leaving 1 base of the junction unmatched. CDR1 SSHAT and CDR2 FNYEAQ come from the germline V gene (reference sequence). The CDR3 DNA is TGTGCCAGCAGCTTAAGCGGGACCACAGATACGCAGTATTTT. It specifies CASSLSGTTDTQYF.

This clone occurred a few times. This chain joins TRBV25-1 and TRBJ2-1, with D perhaps TRBD1 (5 bases). This CDR3 is built from 12 residues. The V and J ends lost 6 bases and 6 bases respectively, with 9 bases between them. From germline, CDR1 is MGHDK and CDR2 SYGVNS. CDR3 sequence (DNA): TGTGCCAGCAGGGTAGGGGCCAATGAGCAGTTCTTC. Translation: CASRVGANEQFF.

The chain joins TRBV29-1 to TRBJ1-1; no definite D call. The CDR3 sequence is 12 residues long. Per the germline V gene, CDR1 is SQVTM and CDR2 is ANQGSEA. The germline V and J ends were trimmed by 3 bases and 7 bases, with 12 bases remaining between them. CDR3: CSVERRRSEAFF. CDR3 sequence (DNA): TGCAGCGTTGAGAGACGGCGGAGTGAAGCTTTCTTT.

This clone was counted a few times. The chain combines TRBV30 with TRBJ2-6, with 8 bases identical to TRBD1. The V and J ends lost 5 bases and 1 base, in that order; junction bases with no gene match: 10. The CDR3 loop spans 17 amino acids. CDR1 is GTSNPN and CDR2 is SVGIG in the germline V gene (reference sequence). The CDR3 is CAWSWTGLRSGANVLTF. CDR3 DNA: TGTGCCTGGTCTTGGACAGGGCTTCGGTCTGGGGCCAACGTCCTGACTTTC.

This clone was seen repeatedly, ten times or more. In the same sample, other DNA sequences code for this CDR3. V is TRBV25-1 and J is TRBJ1-2; perhaps TRBD1 as D (5 bases). Germline CDR1 and CDR2: MGHDK and SYGVNS. V was trimmed by 1 base and J by 4 bases, leaving 10 bases between them. The CDR3 consists of 14 residues. CDR3 protein: CASSESGGVYGYTF. The CDR3 nucleotides are TGTGCCAGCAGTGAATCAGGAGGGGTCTATGGCTACACCTTC.

This clone was counted once. The chain links TRBV7-2 to TRBJ1-2; TRBD1 matches at 9 bases. After removal of 5 bases from V and 9 bases from J, the junction contained 4 bases not matched to a gene. There are 12 residues in the CDR3. Germline V gene lookup returns CDR1 SGHTA and CDR2 FQGNSA. The CDR3 DNA is TGTGCCAGCAGCCCACAGGGGGCTCGCTACACCTTC. Translated, it gives CASSPQGARYTF. Filled out from reference TRBV7-2 and TRBJ1-2, the complete variable domain reads GAGVSQSPSNKVTEKGKDVELRCDPISGHTALYWYRQSLGQGLEFLIYFQGNSAPDKSGLPSDRFSAERTGGSVSTLTIQRTQQEDSAVYLCASSPQGARYTFGSGTRLTVV.

The rearrangement joins TRBV29-1 to TRBJ2-1; tentatively, D is TRBD2 (5 bases). Trimming stripped 6 bases from V and 4 bases from J, with 16 bases between. The CDR3 covers 14 residues. From germline, CDR1 is SQVTM and CDR2 ANQGSEA. The CDR3 sequence: CSVGGLARYNEQFF. CDR3 bases: TGCAGCGTGGGCGGGCTAGCTCGGTACAATGAGCAGTTCTTC.

The chain uses TRBV7-8 and TRBJ1-5; TRBD1 might be the D (5 bases). This CDR3 is built from 17 residues. V was shortened by 0 bases and J by 2 bases, with 14 bases between the two germline ends. Germline lookup yields CDR1 SGHVS and CDR2 FQNEAQ. CDR3 DNA: TGTGCCAGCAGCTTAGCAGCCGGTTCGGGGGGCAATCAGCCCCAGCATTTT. This gives the protein CASSLAAGSGGNQPQHF.

The rearrangement links TRBV5-1 to TRBJ1-5; 9 bases line up with TRBD1. This CDR3 comprises 15 residues. J was trimmed by 6 bases and V by 0 bases; bases with no gene match: 4. Germline-derived CDR1 and CDR2 are SGHRS and YFSETQ. CDR3 protein: CASSLAGTGSQPQHF. CDR3 nucleotide sequence: TGCGCCAGCAGCTTGGCCGGGACAGGGAGTCAGCCCCAGCATTTT.

The sample holds a few counts of this clone. The rearrangement links TRBV29-1 to TRBJ1-2; TRBD1 is a possible D gene (5 bases). Germline-derived CDR1 and CDR2 are SQVTM and ANQGSEA. The length of the CDR3 is 12 residues. V was shortened by 7 bases and J by 4 bases, with 13 bases between the two germline ends. CDR3 amino acids: CSALSRGYGYTF. The CDR3 DNA reads as TGCAGCGCGTTGAGTAGGGGCTATGGCTACACCTTC.

The V call is TRBV20-1, the J call TRBJ2-5; D is perhaps TRBD1 (6 bases). From germline, CDR1 is DFQATT and CDR2 SNEGSKA (reference sequence). V dropped 5 bases and J dropped 2 bases, with 6 bases sitting between them. CDR3 length: 11 amino acids. CDR3 nucleotide sequence: TGCAGTGCTGGGACACAAGAGACCCAGTACTTC. Encoded protein: CSAGTQETQYF.

In its sample, this clone was seen a few times. The rearrangement joins TRBV6-1 to TRBJ1-1, with D possibly being TRBD1 (5 bases). Trimming removed 2 bases at V and 5 bases at J, with 15 bases between. The germline CDR1 and CDR2 sequences are MNHNS and SASEGT. This CDR3 spans 15 amino acids. The DNA of the CDR3 is TGTGCCAGCAGTGAATCACCTGGGGGGGGGACTGAAGCTTTCTTT. Encoded protein: CASSESPGGGTEAFF.

The CDR3 sequence: CASSQASADRGPYGYTF. CDR3 DNA sequence: TGCGCCAGCAGCCAAGCGAGTGCGGACAGGGGCCCTTATGGCTACACCTTC. The chain employs TRBV4-3 and TRBJ1-2, with TRBD1 matching over 9 bases. With 1 base clipped from V and 5 bases from J, the junction kept 11 bases outside the gene matches. CDR3 length: 17 residues. Germline CDR1 and CDR2: LGHNA and YSLEER.

The chain recombines TRBV7-2 with TRBJ1-2; 7 nucleotides agree with TRBD1. With 1 base clipped from V and 8 bases from J, the junction kept 10 bases outside the gene matches. The CDR3 contains 15 residues. CDR1 is SGHTA and CDR2 is FQGNSA in the germline V gene. The CDR3 loop is CASSLGGGQVSGYTF. In nucleotides, the CDR3 is TGTGCCAGCAGCTTAGGGGGAGGACAGGTTTCCGGCTACACCTTC.

This rearrangement joins TRBV6-1 to TRBJ1-5; tentatively, D is TRBD1 (6 bases). The CDR3 runs to 17 residues. Trimming removed 2 bases from V and 7 bases from J, with 21 bases in between. Germline loops: CDR1 MNHNS, CDR2 SASEGT. The CDR3, as DNA: TGTGCCAGCAGTGAATCACCTTACAGGGAACCGAGGCAGCCCCAGCATTTT. It translates to CASSESPYREPRQPQHF.

This clone has a handful of counts. The chain has TRBV5-1 and TRBJ1-1; tentative D call: TRBD1 (5 bases). Germline V gene data show CDR1 as SGHRS and CDR2 as YFSETQ. CDR3 length: 15 amino acids. Trimming removed 0 bases from V and 8 bases from J, with 17 bases in between. The CDR3, as DNA: TGCGCCAGCAGCTTGGCAGCACCGTCCGGGGCGGAAGCTTTCTTT. Translated: CASSLAAPSGAEAFF.

The chain joins TRBV30 to TRBJ1-1, with TRBD1 identical over 7 bases. The V and J ends lost 0 bases and 3 bases, in that order; junction bases with no gene match: 7. The CDR3 has 15 amino acids. The V gene's germline CDR1 is GTSNPN and CDR2 SVGIG (reference sequence). CDR3 sequence: CAWSVRGQWYTEAFF. Written as DNA, the CDR3 is TGTGCCTGGAGTGTTAGGGGACAGTGGTACACTGAAGCTTTCTTT.

The V gene is TRBV11-2, the J gene TRBJ2-1; 7 bases agree with TRBD2. Trimming cost V 7 bases and J 1 base; bases outside gene matches: 16. CDR3 length: 18 residues. Germline CDR1 SGHAT, CDR2 FQNNGV. CDR3 sequence: CASTPRVGRGRSYNEQFF. In DNA, the CDR3 is TGTGCCAGCACCCCAAGGGTGGGGAGGGGCCGATCCTACAATGAGCAGTTCTTC.

The rearrangement joins TRBV9 to TRBJ1-5; 7 bases line up with TRBD1. Germline CDR1 SGDLS, CDR2 YYNGEE. V gave up 3 bases and J gave up 0 bases; unmatched junction bases: 3. The CDR3 totals 15 residues. This CDR3 reads CASSATGASNQPQHF. Here the CDR3 DNA reads TGTGCCAGCAGCGCCACAGGGGCTAGCAATCAGCCCCAGCATTTT.

This clone was detected only a few times. V usage is TRBV15 and J usage is TRBJ1-4; 11 nucleotides match TRBD1. V shed 8 bases and J 6 bases; nucleotides not matched to a gene: 8. This CDR3 has 15 amino acids. Germline V CDR1 and CDR2: LNHNV, YYDKDF (reference sequence). The CDR3 nucleotides read TGTGCCACCTCCGAGGGGACAGGGGGAGATGAAAAACTGTTTTTT. This translates into CATSEGTGGDEKLFF.

CDR3: CASSLDYGTGELFF. The DNA of the CDR3 is TGTGCCAGCAGCTTAGATTATGGCACCGGGGAGCTGTTTTTT. The chain couples TRBV11-2 to TRBJ2-2; D is undetermined. V was trimmed by 0 bases and J by 4 bases, leaving 6 bases between them. Germline V gene data show CDR1 as SGHAT and CDR2 as FQNNGV. This CDR3 contains 14 residues. Full variable domain (missing parts from reference TRBV11-2 and TRBJ2-2): EAGVAQSPRYKIIEKRQSVAFWCNPISGHATLYWYQQILGQGPKLLIQFQNNGVVDDSQLPKDRFSAERLKGVDSTLKIQPAKLEDSAVYLCASSLDYGTGELFFGEGSRLTVL.

The J gene is TRBJ1-1, the V gene TRBV27; D is unresolved. CDR1 and CDR2 from the germline V gene are MNHEY and SMNVEV (reference sequence). There are 13 residues in the CDR3. The ends were cut back, 6 bases at V and 0 bases at J, with 8 bases in the middle. CDR3: CASSLGMNTEAFF. The CDR3 nucleotides are TGTGCCAGCAGCTTAGGGATGAACACTGAAGCTTTCTTT.

The chain joins TRBV4-3 to TRBJ1-1, with no clear D. The CDR3 loop spans 15 amino acids. Trimming removed 1 base from V and 0 bases from J, with 9 bases in between. Germline CDR1 reads LGHNA; CDR2 reads YSLEER. CDR3 bases: TGCGCCAGCAGCCAAGGAGTCGGGTTGAACACTGAAGCTTTCTTT. It specifies CASSQGVGLNTEAFF.

This clone has a handful of counts. This sample also contains other DNA sequences that code for the same CDR3. The rearrangement links TRBV29-1 to TRBJ1-2; D is uncertain. Trimming shortened V by 1 base and J by 8 bases, and 8 bases separated the two germline ends. The CDR3 spans 11 residues. Germline values: CDR1 SQVTM, CDR2 ANQGSEA. CDR3 DNA sequence: TGCAGCGTTGAAGGGGCCGTCGGCTACACCTTC. Protein product: CSVEGAVGYTF.

The chain has TRBV15 and TRBJ2-5; D is unresolved. The germline CDR1 and CDR2 sequences are LNHNV and YYDKDF (reference sequence). The CDR3 spans 16 residues. V was trimmed by 0 bases and J by 0 bases, leaving 11 bases between them. Here the CDR3 DNA reads TGTGCCACCAGCAGAGATTCTGTCATGGACCAAGAGACCCAGTACTTC. Translating gives CATSRDSVMDQETQYF.

The rearrangement links TRBV15 to TRBJ1-5; D remains ambiguous. Trimming took off 7 bases at V and 0 bases at J, with 7 bases between the two ends. This CDR3 is 13 amino acids long. Looked up from germline, CDR1 is LNHNV and CDR2 is YYDKDF (reference sequence). CDR3 in DNA: TGTGCCACCACTGTGGGTAGCAATCAGCCCCAGCATTTT. This codes for CATTVGSNQPQHF.

The V gene is TRBV10-3, the J gene TRBJ2-3; D is unresolved. Germline CDR1 is ENHRY and CDR2 is SYGVKD. CDR3 size: 12 residues. The V end lost 4 bases, the J end lost 1 base, and 3 bases lay between the germline ends. CDR3 protein: CAISVGTDTQYF. As DNA, the CDR3 is TGTGCCATCAGTGTTGGCACAGATACGCAGTATTTT.

The rearrangement links TRBV2 to TRBJ2-5; D possibly matches TRBD1 or TRBD2 (5 bases each). The length of the CDR3 is 13 residues. Trimming took off 6 bases at V and 7 bases at J, with 15 bases between the two ends. The germline V gene encodes CDR1 SNHLY and CDR2 FYNNEI. The CDR3 reads CASRFQVGGTQYF. The CDR3 region has the DNA TGTGCCAGCAGGTTTCAGGTTGGGGGGACCCAGTACTTC.